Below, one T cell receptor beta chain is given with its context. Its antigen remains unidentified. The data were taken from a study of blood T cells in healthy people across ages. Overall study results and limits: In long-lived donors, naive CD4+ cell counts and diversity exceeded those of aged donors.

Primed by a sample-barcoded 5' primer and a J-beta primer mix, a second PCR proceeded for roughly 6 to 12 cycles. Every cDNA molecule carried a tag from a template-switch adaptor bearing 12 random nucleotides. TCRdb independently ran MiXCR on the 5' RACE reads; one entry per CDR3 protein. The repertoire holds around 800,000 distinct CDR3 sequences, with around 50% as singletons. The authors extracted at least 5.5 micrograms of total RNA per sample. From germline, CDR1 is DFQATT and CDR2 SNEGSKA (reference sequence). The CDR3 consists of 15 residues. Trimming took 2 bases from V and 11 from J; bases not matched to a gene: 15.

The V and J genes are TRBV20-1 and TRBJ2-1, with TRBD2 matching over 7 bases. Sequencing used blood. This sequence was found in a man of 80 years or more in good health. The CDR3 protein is CSARTPTWRGNKQFF. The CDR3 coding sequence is TGCAGTGCTAGAACCCCGACCTGGCGGGGGAATAAGCAGTTCTTC.